The TCR beta chain described here comes from a study of CD8+CD57+ T cells in acquired aplastic anemia. The germline gives CDR1 SGHRS, CDR2 YFSETQ. Between the trimmed V and J ends, which lost 1 base and 7 bases, there was a span of 11 bases. The CDR3 contains 14 residues. This clonotype was seen a few times. The use of genomic DNA as template underpinned the TCR beta VDJ and CDR3 profiling. TCRdb redid the calling of the reads with MiXCR, one entry per CDR3 protein. The sample lists 120,000 or so distinct CDR3 sequences; approximately 41% were seen once. Before being chosen for sequencing, patients had shown CD8+CD57+ cell expansion by flow cytometry.

J is TRBJ1-4 and V is TRBV5-1; D is unclear. Material: sorted CD4+, CD8+, or CD8+CD57+ T cells (not recorded which) from PBMCs. The receptor was derived from a human donor with aplastic anemia. The CDR3 here is CASSLPPGREKLFF. The CDR3 DNA is TGCGCCAGCAGCTTGCCACCCGGACGTGAAAAACTGTTTTTT.